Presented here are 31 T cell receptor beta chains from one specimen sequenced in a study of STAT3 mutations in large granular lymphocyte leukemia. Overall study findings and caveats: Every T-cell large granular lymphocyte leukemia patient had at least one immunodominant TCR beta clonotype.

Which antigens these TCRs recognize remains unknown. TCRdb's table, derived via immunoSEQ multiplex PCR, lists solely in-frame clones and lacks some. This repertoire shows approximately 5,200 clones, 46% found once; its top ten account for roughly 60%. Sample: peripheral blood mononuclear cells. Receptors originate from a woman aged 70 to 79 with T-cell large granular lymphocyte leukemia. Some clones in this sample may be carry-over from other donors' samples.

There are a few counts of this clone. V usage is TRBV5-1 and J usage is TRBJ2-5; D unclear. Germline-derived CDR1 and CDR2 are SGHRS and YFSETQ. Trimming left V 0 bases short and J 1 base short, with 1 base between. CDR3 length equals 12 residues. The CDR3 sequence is CASSLGQETQYF. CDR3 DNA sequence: TGCGCCAGCAGCTTGGGCCAAGAGACCCAGTACTTC. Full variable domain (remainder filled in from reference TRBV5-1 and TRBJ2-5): KAGVTQTPRYLIKTRGQQVTLSCSPISGHRSVSWYQQTPGQGLQFLFEYFSETQRNKGNFPGRFSGRQFSNSRSEMNVSTLELGDSALYLCASSLGQETQYFGPGTRLLVL.

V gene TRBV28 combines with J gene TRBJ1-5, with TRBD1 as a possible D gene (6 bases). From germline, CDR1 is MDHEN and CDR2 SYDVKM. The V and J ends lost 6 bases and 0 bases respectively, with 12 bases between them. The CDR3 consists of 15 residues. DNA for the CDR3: TGTGCCAGCAGCGAGGGACACGTTAGCAATCAGCCCCAGCATTTT. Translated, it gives CASSEGHVSNQPQHF.

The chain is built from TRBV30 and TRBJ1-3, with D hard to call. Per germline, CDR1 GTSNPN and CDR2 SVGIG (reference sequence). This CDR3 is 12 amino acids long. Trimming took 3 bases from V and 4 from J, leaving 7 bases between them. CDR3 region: CAWSLRGNTIYF. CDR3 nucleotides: TGTGCCTGGAGCCTTCGAGGAAACACCATATATTTT. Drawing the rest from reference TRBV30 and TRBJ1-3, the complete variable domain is SQTIHQWPATLVQPVGSPLSLECTVEGTSNPNLYWYRQAAGRGLQLLFYSVGIGQISSEVPQNLSASRPQDRQFILSSKKLLLSDSGFYLCAWSLRGNTIYFGEGSWLTVV.

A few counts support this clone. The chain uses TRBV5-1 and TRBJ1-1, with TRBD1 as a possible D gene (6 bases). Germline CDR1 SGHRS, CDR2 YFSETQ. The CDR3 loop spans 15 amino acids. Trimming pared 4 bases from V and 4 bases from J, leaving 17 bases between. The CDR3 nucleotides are TGCGCCAGCAGCCCTCTTGGGGGGCGAGGCACTGAAGCTTTCTTT. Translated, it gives CASSPLGGRGTEAFF.

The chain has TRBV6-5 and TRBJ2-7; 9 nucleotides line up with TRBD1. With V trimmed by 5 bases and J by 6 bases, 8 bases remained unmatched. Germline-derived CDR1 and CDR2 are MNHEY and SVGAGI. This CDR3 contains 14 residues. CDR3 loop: CASSRTGELGEQYF. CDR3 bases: TGTGCCAGCAGTAGGACAGGGGAACTTGGCGAGCAGTACTTC.

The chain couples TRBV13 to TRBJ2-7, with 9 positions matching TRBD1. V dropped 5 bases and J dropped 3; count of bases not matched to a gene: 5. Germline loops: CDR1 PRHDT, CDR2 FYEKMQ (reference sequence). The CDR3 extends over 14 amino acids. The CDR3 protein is CASSSGDRDYEQYF. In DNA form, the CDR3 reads TGTGCCAGCAGCAGTGGGGACAGGGACTACGAGCAGTACTTC.

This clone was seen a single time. CDR3 amino acids: CASSLGGMSSYEQYF. The CDR3, as DNA: TGCGCCAGCAGCTTGGGCGGGATGAGCTCCTACGAGCAGTACTTC. The chain couples TRBV5-1 to TRBJ2-7; tentative D call: TRBD2 (6 bases). There are 15 residues in the CDR3. Looked up from germline, CDR1 is SGHRS and CDR2 is YFSETQ. Trimming took off 0 bases at V and 0 bases at J, with 10 bases between the two ends.

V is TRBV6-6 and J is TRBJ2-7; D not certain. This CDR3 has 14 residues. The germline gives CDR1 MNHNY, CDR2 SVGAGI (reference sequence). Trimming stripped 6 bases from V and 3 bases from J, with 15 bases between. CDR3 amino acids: CASSFTGSLYEQYF. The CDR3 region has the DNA TGTGCCAGCAGCTTTACCGGGTCCCTCTACGAGCAGTACTTC.

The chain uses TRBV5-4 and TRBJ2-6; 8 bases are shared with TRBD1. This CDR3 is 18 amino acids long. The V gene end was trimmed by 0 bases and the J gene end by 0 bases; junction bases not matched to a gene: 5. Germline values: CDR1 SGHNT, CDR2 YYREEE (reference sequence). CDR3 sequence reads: CASSLVTGALSGANVLTF. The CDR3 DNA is TGTGCCAGCAGCTTGGTGACAGGGGCCCTCTCTGGGGCCAACGTCCTGACTTTC.

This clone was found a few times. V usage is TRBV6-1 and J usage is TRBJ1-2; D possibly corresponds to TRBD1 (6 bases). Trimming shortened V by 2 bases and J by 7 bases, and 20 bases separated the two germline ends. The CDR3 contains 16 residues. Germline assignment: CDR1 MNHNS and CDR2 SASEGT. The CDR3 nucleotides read TGTGCCAGCAGTGAAAAGGAACGGGGGCCTATAGGTGGCTACACCTTC. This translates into CASSEKERGPIGGYTF.

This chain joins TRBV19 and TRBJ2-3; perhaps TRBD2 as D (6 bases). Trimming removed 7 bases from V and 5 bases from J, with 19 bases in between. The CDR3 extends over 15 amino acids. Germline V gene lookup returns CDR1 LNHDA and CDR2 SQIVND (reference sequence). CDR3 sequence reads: CASTMAVEGRDTQYF. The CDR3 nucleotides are TGTGCCAGTACGATGGCGGTGGAGGGGAGAGATACGCAGTATTTT.

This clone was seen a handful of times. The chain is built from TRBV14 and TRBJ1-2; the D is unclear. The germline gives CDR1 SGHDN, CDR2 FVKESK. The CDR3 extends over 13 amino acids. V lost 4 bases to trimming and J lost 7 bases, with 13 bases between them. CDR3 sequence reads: CASSPSHRSGYTF. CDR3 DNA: TGTGCCAGCAGCCCTTCGCATCGCAGTGGCTACACCTTC.

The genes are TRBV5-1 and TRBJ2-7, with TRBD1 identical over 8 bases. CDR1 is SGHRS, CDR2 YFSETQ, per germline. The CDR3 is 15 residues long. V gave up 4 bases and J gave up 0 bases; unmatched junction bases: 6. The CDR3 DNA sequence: TGCGCCAGCAGCCCGACAGGGGAAGCCTCCTACGAGCAGTACTTC. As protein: CASSPTGEASYEQYF. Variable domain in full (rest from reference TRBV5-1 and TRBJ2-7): KAGVTQTPRYLIKTRGQQVTLSCSPISGHRSVSWYQQTPGQGLQFLFEYFSETQRNKGNFPGRFSGRQFSNSRSEMNVSTLELGDSALYLCASSPTGEASYEQYFGPGTRLTVT.

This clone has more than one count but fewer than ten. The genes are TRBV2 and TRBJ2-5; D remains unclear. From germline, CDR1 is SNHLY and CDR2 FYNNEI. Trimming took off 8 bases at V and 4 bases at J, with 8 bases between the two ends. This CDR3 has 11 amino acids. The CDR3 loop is CASAPRETQYF. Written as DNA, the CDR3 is TGTGCCAGCGCCCCGAGAGAGACCCAGTACTTC.

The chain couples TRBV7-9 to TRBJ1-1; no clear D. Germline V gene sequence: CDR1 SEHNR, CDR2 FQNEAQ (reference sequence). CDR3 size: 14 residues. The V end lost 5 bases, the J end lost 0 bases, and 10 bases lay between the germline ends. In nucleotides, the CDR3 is TGTGCCAGCAGCCAGACGGCCCTGAACACTGAAGCTTTCTTT. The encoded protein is CASSQTALNTEAFF.

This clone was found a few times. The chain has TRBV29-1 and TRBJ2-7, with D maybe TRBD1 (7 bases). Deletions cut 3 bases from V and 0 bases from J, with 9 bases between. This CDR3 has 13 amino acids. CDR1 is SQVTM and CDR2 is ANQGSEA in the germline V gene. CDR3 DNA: TGCAGCGTTGAGGAGGGGGCCTCCTACGAGCAGTACTTC. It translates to CSVEEGASYEQYF.

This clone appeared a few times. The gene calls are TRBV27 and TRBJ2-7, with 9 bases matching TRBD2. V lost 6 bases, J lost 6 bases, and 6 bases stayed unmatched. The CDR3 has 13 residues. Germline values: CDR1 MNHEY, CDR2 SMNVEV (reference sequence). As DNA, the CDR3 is TGTGCCAGCAGCCGCGGACTAGCGCGCGAGCAGTACTTC. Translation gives CASSRGLAREQYF.

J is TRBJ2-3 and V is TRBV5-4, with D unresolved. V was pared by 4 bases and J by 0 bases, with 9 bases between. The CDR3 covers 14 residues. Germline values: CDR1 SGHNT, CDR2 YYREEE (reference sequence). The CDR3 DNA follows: TGTGCCAGCAGCATGGCTGGGAGCACAGATACGCAGTATTTT. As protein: CASSMAGSTDTQYF.

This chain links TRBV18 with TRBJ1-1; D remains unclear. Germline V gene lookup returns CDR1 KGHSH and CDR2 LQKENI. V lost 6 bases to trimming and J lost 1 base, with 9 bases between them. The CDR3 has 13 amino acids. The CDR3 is CASSPDWNTEAFF. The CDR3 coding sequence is TGTGCCAGCTCCCCGGACTGGAACACTGAAGCTTTCTTT. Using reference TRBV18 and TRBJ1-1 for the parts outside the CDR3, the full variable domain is NAGVMQNPRHLVRRRGQEARLRCSPMKGHSHVYWYRQLPEEGLKFMVYLQKENIIDESGMPKERFSAEFPKEGPSILRIQQVVRGDSAAYFCASSPDWNTEAFFGQGTRLTVV.

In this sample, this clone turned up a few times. The CDR3 protein is CAWRVGSGNTIYF. CDR3 DNA sequence: TGTGCCTGGAGAGTCGGGTCTGGAAACACCATATATTTT. The V and J genes are TRBV30 and TRBJ1-3, with D unclear. Trimming pared 3 bases from V and 1 base from J, leaving 7 bases between. The germline V gene encodes CDR1 GTSNPN and CDR2 SVGIG (reference sequence). The CDR3 consists of 13 residues.

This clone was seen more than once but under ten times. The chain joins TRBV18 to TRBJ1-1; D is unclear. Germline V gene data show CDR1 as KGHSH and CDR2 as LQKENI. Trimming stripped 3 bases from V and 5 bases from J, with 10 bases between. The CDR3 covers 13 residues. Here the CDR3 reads CASSPEVGTEAFF. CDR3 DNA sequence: TGTGCCAGCTCACCCGAGGTTGGTACTGAAGCTTTCTTT.

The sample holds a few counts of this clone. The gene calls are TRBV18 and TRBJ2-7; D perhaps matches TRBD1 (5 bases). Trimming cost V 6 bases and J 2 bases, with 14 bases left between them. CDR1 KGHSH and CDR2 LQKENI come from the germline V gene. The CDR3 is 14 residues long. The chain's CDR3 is CASSPSGLTYEQYF. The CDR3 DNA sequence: TGTGCCAGCTCCCCGTCAGGGCTCACCTACGAGCAGTACTTC.

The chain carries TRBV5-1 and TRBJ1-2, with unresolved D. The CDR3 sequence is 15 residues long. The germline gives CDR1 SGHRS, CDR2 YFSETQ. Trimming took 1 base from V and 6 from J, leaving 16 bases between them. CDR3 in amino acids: CASSLLNQPMHGYTF. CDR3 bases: TGCGCCAGCAGCTTGTTGAACCAGCCTATGCATGGCTACACCTTC.

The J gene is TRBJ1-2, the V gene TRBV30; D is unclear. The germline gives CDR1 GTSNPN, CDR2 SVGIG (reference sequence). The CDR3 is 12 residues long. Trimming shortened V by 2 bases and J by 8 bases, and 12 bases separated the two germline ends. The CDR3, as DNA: TGTGCCTGGAGTTCACAGACGGGCGGCTACACCTTC. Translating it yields CAWSSQTGGYTF. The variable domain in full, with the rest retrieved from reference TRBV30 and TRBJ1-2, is SQTIHQWPATLVQPVGSPLSLECTVEGTSNPNLYWYRQAAGRGLQLLFYSVGIGQISSEVPQNLSASRPQDRQFILSSKKLLLSDSGFYLCAWSSQTGGYTFGSGTRLTVV.

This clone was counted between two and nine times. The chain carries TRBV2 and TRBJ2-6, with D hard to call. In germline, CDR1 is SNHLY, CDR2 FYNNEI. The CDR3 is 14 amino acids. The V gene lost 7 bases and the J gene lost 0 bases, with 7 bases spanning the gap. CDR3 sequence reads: CASTWGSGANVLTF. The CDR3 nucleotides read TGTGCCAGCACCTGGGGCTCTGGGGCCAACGTCCTGACTTTC.

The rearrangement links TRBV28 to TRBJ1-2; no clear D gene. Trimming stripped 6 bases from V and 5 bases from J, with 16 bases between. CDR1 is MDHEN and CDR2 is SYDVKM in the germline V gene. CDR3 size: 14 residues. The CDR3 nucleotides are TGTGCCAGCAGGGCCTGGGTTGTCGGTTATGGCTACACCTTC. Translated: CASRAWVVGYGYTF.

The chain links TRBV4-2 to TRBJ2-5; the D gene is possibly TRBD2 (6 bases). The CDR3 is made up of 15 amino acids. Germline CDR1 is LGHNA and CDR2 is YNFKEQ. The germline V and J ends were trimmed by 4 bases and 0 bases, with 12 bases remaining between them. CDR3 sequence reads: CASSPFTSHQETQYF. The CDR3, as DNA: TGTGCCAGCAGCCCGTTTACTAGCCACCAAGAGACCCAGTACTTC.

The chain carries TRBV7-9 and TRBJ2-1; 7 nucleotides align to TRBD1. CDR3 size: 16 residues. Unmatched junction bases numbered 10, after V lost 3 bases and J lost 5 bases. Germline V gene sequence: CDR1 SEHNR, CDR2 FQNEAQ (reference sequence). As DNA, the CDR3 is TGTGCCAGCAGCTTGGCGACAGGGTCCCTAGACAATGAGCAGTTCTTC. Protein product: CASSLATGSLDNEQFF.

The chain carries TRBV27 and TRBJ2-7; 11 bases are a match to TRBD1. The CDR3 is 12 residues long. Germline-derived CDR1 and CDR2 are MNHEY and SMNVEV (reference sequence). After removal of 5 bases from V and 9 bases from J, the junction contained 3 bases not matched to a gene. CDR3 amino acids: CASSPGTGGQYF. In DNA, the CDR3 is TGTGCCAGCAGTCCGGGGACAGGGGGGCAGTACTTC.

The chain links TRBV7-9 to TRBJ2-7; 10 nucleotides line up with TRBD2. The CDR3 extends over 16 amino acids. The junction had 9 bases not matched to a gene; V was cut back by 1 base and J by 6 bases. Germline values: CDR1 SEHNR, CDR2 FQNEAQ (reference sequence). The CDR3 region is CASSLGLAGDLGEQYF. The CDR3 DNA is TGTGCCAGCAGCTTAGGCCTAGCGGGAGATCTTGGCGAGCAGTACTTC. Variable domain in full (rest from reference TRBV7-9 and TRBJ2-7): DTGVSQNPRHKITKRGQNVTFRCDPISEHNRLYWYRQTLGQGPEFLTYFQNEAQLEKSRLLSDRFSAERPKGSFSTLEIQRTEQGDSAMYLCASSLGLAGDLGEQYFGPGTRLTVT.

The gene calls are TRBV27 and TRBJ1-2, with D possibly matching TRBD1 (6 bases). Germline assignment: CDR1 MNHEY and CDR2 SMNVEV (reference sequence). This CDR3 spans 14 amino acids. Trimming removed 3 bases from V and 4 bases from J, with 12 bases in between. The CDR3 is CASSFQGQSYGYTF. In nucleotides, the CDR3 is TGTGCCAGCAGTTTTCAGGGGCAAAGCTATGGCTACACCTTC.